This record looks at one TCR beta chain sequence and its context. These data belong to a study of T cell changes during pregnancy in multiple sclerosis. Repertoires were generated with immunoSEQ multiplex PCR, while TCRdb's copy carries only in-frame clones and drops some. The sample holds roughly 47,000 clones, more than 80% seen once. The CDR3 runs to 15 residues. Trimming took 2 bases from V and 1 from J, leaving 11 bases between them. Germline V gene lookup returns CDR1 MNHEY and CDR2 SMNVEV (reference sequence). The chain uses TRBV27 and TRBJ1-1, with D possibly being TRBD1 (6 bases). The receptor's source is a female donor with multiple sclerosis, enrolled in a pregnancy study. Sequenced here: CD8+ T cells from peripheral blood mononuclear cells, sampled in the second trimester of pregnancy. The CDR3 sequence is CASSLIGGANTEAFF. CDR3 in DNA: TGTGCCAGCAGTTTAATAGGGGGTGCGAACACTGAAGCTTTCTTT.